This passage covers 27 T cell receptor beta chains from one sample sequenced in a study of blood T cell repertoires in COVID-19 (dated by TCRdb to 2018 to 2020). Libraries were made using the immunoSEQ multiplex PCR assay. Drawn from immuneACCESS, this table holds only the in-frame rearrangements with V and J called that TCRdb kept. Clones are partly lost; checked studies trace under half to an unresolved V gene and leave the rest unexplained. The sample table holds some 200,000 clones, of which 94% were seen once. About 0.8% of the sample lies in the top ten. The material sequenced was peripheral blood. The receptor set was obtained from a young man with COVID-19, enrolled during active disease.

The rearrangement links TRBV3-1 (or the pseudogene TRBV3-2) to TRBJ1-4, with D hard to call. The CDR3 totals 14 residues. V lost 3 bases and J 6 bases, leaving 11 bases between the germline ends. Germline loops: CDR1 LGHDT, CDR2 YNNKEL (reference sequence). The CDR3 sequence is CASSQGDDDEKLFF. CDR3 nucleotide sequence: TGTGCCAGCAGCCAGGGCGACGATGATGAAAAACTGTTTTTT.

The DNA for the CDR3 is TGTGCTAGTGGTTTGGTAGTTTACGGGGAGAACCCCTACGAGCAGTACTTC. Translating gives CASGLVVYGENPYEQYF. This chain links TRBV12-5 with TRBJ2-7, with D perhaps matching TRBD2 (5 bases). Trimming stripped 0 bases from V and 2 bases from J, with 17 bases between. CDR1 is LGHNT, CDR2 FRNRAP, per germline. This CDR3 region has 17 residues. The whole variable domain, filled in from reference TRBV12-5 and TRBJ2-7, reads DARVTQTPRHKVTEMGQEVTMRCQPILGHNTVFWYRQTMMQGLELLAYFRNRAPLDDSGMPKDRFSAEMPDATLATLKIQPSEPRDSAVYFCASGLVVYGENPYEQYFGPGTRLTVT.

The rearrangement uses TRBV5-1 and TRBJ1-1, with 10 bases matching TRBD1. Unmatched junction bases numbered 5, after V lost 4 bases and J lost 2 bases. CDR1 is SGHRS and CDR2 is YFSETQ in the germline V gene. The CDR3 loop spans 15 amino acids. This chain's CDR3 is CASSRRQGANTEAFF. DNA for the CDR3: TGCGCCAGCAGCAGAAGACAGGGGGCTAACACTGAAGCTTTCTTT. Complete variable domain (other parts from reference TRBV5-1 and TRBJ1-1): KAGVTQTPRYLIKTRGQQVTLSCSPISGHRSVSWYQQTPGQGLQFLFEYFSETQRNKGNFPGRFSGRQFSNSRSEMNVSTLELGDSALYLCASSRRQGANTEAFFGQGTRLTVV.

V and J are TRBV7-9 and TRBJ1-1; D remains ambiguous. CDR1 and CDR2 (germline): SEHNR, FQNEAQ (reference sequence). Between the trimmed V and J ends, which lost 1 base and 0 bases, there was a span of 9 bases. The CDR3 sequence is 15 residues long. The chain's CDR3 is CASSLGSGMNTEAFF. In DNA form, the CDR3 reads TGTGCCAGCAGCTTAGGATCGGGGATGAACACTGAAGCTTTCTTT.

In its sample, this clone was seen a few times. The rearrangement uses TRBV7-3 and TRBJ1-3; D gene uncertain. This CDR3 comprises 19 residues. Trimming removed 0 bases at V and 2 bases at J, with 20 bases between. The germline CDR1 and CDR2 sequences are SGHTA and FQGTGA. The chain's CDR3 is CASSLTIGRGSSPGNTIYF. The CDR3 DNA sequence: TGTGCCAGCAGCTTAACGATAGGACGGGGTAGTTCGCCTGGAAACACCATATATTTT.

The chain employs TRBV2 and TRBJ2-5, with 10 bases lining up with TRBD2. The CDR3 loop spans 16 amino acids. Germline V gene data show CDR1 as SNHLY and CDR2 as FYNNEI. V lost 8 bases, J lost 1 base, and 10 bases stayed unmatched. The CDR3 coding sequence is TGTGCCAGCCCTAAGGGGGCTAGCGGGGGCCAAGAGACCCAGTACTTC. This codes for CASPKGASGGQETQYF. The variable domain in full, completed from reference TRBV2 and TRBJ2-5, reads EPEVTQTPSHQVTQMGQEVILRCVPISNHLYFYWYRQILGQKVEFLVSFYNNEISEKSEIFDDQFSVERPDGSNFTLKIRSTKLEDSAMYFCASPKGASGGQETQYFGPGTRLLVL.

The chain joins TRBV28 to TRBJ2-7, with D perhaps TRBD1 (5 bases). The V end was cut by 6 bases, the J end by 5 bases, with 23 bases between. The CDR3 totals 16 residues. Germline V gene sequence: CDR1 MDHEN, CDR2 SYDVKM. The CDR3, as DNA: TGTGCCAGCAGCGTTCCGCAGGGCTTCTTGAGCGACGAGCAGTACTTC. The encoded protein is CASSVPQGFLSDEQYF.

The chain employs TRBV18 and TRBJ2-7; D possibly corresponds to TRBD2 (6 bases). The CDR3 has 15 amino acids. Germline values: CDR1 KGHSH, CDR2 LQKENI. V was pared by 0 bases and J by 3 bases, with 12 bases between. The CDR3 DNA sequence: TGTGCCAGCTCACCACCGAGCGGGCACAGCTACGAGCAGTACTTC. Its translation is CASSPPSGHSYEQYF.

V gene TRBV4-1 combines with J gene TRBJ1-5; D remains ambiguous. The CDR3 has 18 residues. Between the trimmed V and J ends, which lost 0 bases and 3 bases, there was a span of 18 bases. Per the germline V gene, CDR1 is MGHRA and CDR2 is YSYEKL. CDR3 sequence: CASSQDEVGRSANQPQHF. CDR3 bases: TGCGCCAGCAGCCAAGATGAGGTGGGGAGGTCGGCCAATCAGCCCCAGCATTTT.

On this clone itself: In the same sample, other DNA sequences code for this CDR3. The chain uses TRBV3-1 (or the pseudogene TRBV3-2) and TRBJ1-2; no reliable D call. The CDR3 contains 14 residues. Trimming took 1 base from V and 5 from J, leaving 11 bases between them. Per the germline V gene, CDR1 is LGHDT and CDR2 is YNNKEL (reference sequence). Here the CDR3 reads CASSQGRTPYGYTF. The CDR3 DNA follows: TGTGCCAGCAGCCAAGGAAGAACTCCTTATGGCTACACCTTC.

The V and J genes are TRBV5-5 and TRBJ2-5; TRBD2 aligns across 12 bases. Germline V gives CDR1 SGHKS, CDR2 YYEKEE (reference sequence). This CDR3 comprises 19 residues. Trimming at V came to 0 bases and at J to 7 bases, leaving 16 bases not matched to a gene. CDR3 sequence: CASSLVPSGGGASARTQYF. The CDR3 bases are TGTGCCAGCAGCTTGGTCCCTAGCGGGGGGGGAGCCAGCGCCAGGACCCAGTACTTC.

The rearrangement links TRBV2 to TRBJ1-2; 7 bases map to TRBD1. Germline lookup yields CDR1 SNHLY and CDR2 FYNNEI. Trimming cost V 4 bases and J 7 bases; bases outside gene matches: 6. The CDR3 spans 13 residues. The CDR3 DNA reads TGTGCCAGCAGTGCGACAGGGAGGTTTGGCTACACCTTC. Translation gives CASSATGRFGYTF.

The V gene is TRBV14, the J gene TRBJ1-5; D remains ambiguous. The CDR3 totals 21 residues. V was clipped by 2 bases and J by 0 bases, with 26 bases between them. Germline V lookup: CDR1 SGHDN, CDR2 FVKESK. The CDR3 nucleotides are TGTGCCAGCAGCCAACTACCATCTCGGCGGAGGAGCGATAATAGCAATCAGCCCCAGCATTTT. Its translation: CASSQLPSRRRSDNSNQPQHF.

The chain joins TRBV20-1 to TRBJ1-2; D may be TRBD1 (6 bases). Trimming pared 3 bases from V and 4 bases from J, leaving 12 bases between. CDR3 length equals 13 residues. Germline values: CDR1 DFQATT, CDR2 SNEGSKA (reference sequence). The CDR3 is CSASERGGYGYTF. CDR3 bases: TGCAGTGCTAGTGAGAGGGGGGGCTATGGCTACACCTTC.

The V call is TRBV19, the J call TRBJ2-7, with TRBD1 matching over 8 bases. The CDR3 has 16 residues. Germline V lookup: CDR1 LNHDA, CDR2 SQIVND (reference sequence). The V and J ends lost 5 bases and 2 bases, in that order; junction bases with no gene match: 11. The CDR3 loop is CASSPQTGALAYEQYF. The DNA for the CDR3 is TGTGCCAGTAGTCCCCAGACAGGGGCACTAGCCTACGAGCAGTACTTC.

The chain carries TRBV5-5 and TRBJ2-3; possible D gene TRBD1, 6 bases. Deletions cut 0 bases from V and 2 bases from J, with 10 bases between. Germline V gene data show CDR1 as SGHKS and CDR2 as YYEKEE (reference sequence). This CDR3 comprises 15 residues. The CDR3 sequence is CASSLDGDTTDTQYF. For the CDR3, the DNA is TGTGCCAGCAGCTTGGACGGGGACACCACAGATACGCAGTATTTT.

This chain uses TRBV5-1 with TRBJ1-1; no clear D. Germline-derived CDR1 and CDR2 are SGHRS and YFSETQ. This CDR3 spans 15 amino acids. The germline V and J ends were trimmed by 5 bases and 0 bases, with 14 bases remaining between them. CDR3 bases: TGCGCCAGCAGAGGTGCGGGGAGGATGAACACTGAAGCTTTCTTT. Amino acid sequence: CASRGAGRMNTEAFF.

This chain connects TRBV19 to TRBJ2-7; a possible D gene is TRBD1 (5 bases). The CDR3 is 15 residues long. Trimming took off 6 bases at V and 0 bases at J, with 15 bases between the two ends. Per the germline V gene, CDR1 is LNHDA and CDR2 is SQIVND (reference sequence). The CDR3 sequence: CASRSKGYSSYEQYF. CDR3 nucleotide sequence: TGTGCCAGTAGAAGTAAGGGGTACAGCTCCTACGAGCAGTACTTC. Using reference TRBV19 and TRBJ2-7 for the parts outside the CDR3, the full variable domain is DGGITQSPKYLFRKEGQNVTLSCEQNLNHDAMYWYRQDPGQGLRLIYYSQIVNDFQKGDIAEGYSVSREKKESFPLTVTSAQKNPTAFYLCASRSKGYSSYEQYFGPGTRLTVT.

This chain uses TRBV5-1 with TRBJ2-3; tentative D call: TRBD1 (7 bases). V was trimmed by 0 bases and J by 2 bases, leaving 13 bases between them. The CDR3 loop spans 16 amino acids. Looked up from germline, CDR1 is SGHRS and CDR2 is YFSETQ. The CDR3 DNA reads as TGCGCCAGCAGCTTGGAGGGGGCGGGGAACACAGATACGCAGTATTTT. Translating gives CASSLEGAGNTDTQYF.

The rearrangement joins TRBV25-1 to TRBJ2-7, with a tentative D call TRBD1 (6 bases). This CDR3 is built from 15 residues. Germline-derived CDR1 and CDR2 are MGHDK and SYGVNS. V lost 1 base and J lost 3, with 13 bases in between. CDR3 amino acids: CASSESEGVGYEQYF. As DNA, the CDR3 is TGTGCCAGCAGTGAATCCGAGGGGGTGGGCTACGAGCAGTACTTC.

The chain carries TRBV4-1 and TRBJ2-5, with D possibly being TRBD2 (6 bases). The CDR3 has 14 amino acids. V lost 1 base and J lost 5, with 11 bases in between. CDR1 and CDR2 (germline): MGHRA, YSYEKL. CDR3 region: CASSQVAVRETQYF. Written as DNA, the CDR3 is TGCGCCAGCAGCCAAGTAGCGGTGAGGGAGACCCAGTACTTC.

Details on this clone: The same CDR3 arises from other DNA sequences in this sample as well. This chain links TRBV12-3 or TRBV12-4 with TRBJ1-1; tentatively, D is TRBD1 (5 bases). The V and J ends lost 1 base and 5 bases respectively, with 8 bases between them. CDR3 length: 13 amino acids. CDR3: CASSLGGGTEAFF. CDR3 nucleotide sequence: TGTGCCAGCAGTTTAGGGGGGGGGACTGAAGCTTTCTTT.

The rearrangement joins TRBV7-6 to TRBJ2-3; perhaps TRBD2 as D (6 bases). The CDR3 spans 16 residues. CDR1 and CDR2 (germline): SGHVS, FNYEAQ. V was clipped by 4 bases and J by 0 bases, with 14 bases between them. Here the CDR3 reads CASSSRAGSSTDTQYF. In DNA form, the CDR3 reads TGTGCCAGCAGCTCCCGAGCGGGCTCTAGCACAGATACGCAGTATTTT.

This CDR3 is CASRDFRGIITEAFF. The CDR3, as DNA: TGTGCCAGCAGGGATTTCAGGGGTATAATCACTGAAGCTTTCTTT. V and J are TRBV7-9 and TRBJ1-1, with D perhaps matching TRBD1 (6 bases). The V gene lost 6 bases and the J gene lost 4 bases, with 18 bases spanning the gap. Looked up from germline, CDR1 is SEHNR and CDR2 is FQNEAQ (reference sequence). The CDR3 spans 15 residues. The full variable domain, rest sourced from reference TRBV7-9 and TRBJ1-1, is DTGVSQNPRHKITKRGQNVTFRCDPISEHNRLYWYRQTLGQGPEFLTYFQNEAQLEKSRLLSDRFSAERPKGSFSTLEIQRTEQGDSAMYLCASRDFRGIITEAFFGQGTRLTVV.

This sequence joins TRBV6-5 and TRBJ1-2; 7 nucleotides match TRBD1. The junction had 10 bases not matched to a gene; V was cut back by 7 bases and J by 5 bases. From germline, CDR1 is MNHEY and CDR2 SVGAGI. The length of the CDR3 is 14 residues. CDR3 sequence (DNA): TGTGCCAGCACCAAAGACAGGGAAGTTTATGGCTACACCTTC. It translates to CASTKDREVYGYTF.

This chain links TRBV5-5 with TRBJ1-3, with D maybe TRBD1 (5 bases). This CDR3 has 14 residues. The germline gives CDR1 SGHKS, CDR2 YYEKEE (reference sequence). The ends were cut back, 2 bases at V and 4 bases at J, with 10 bases in the middle. CDR3: CASSFQGWGNTIYF. CDR3 nucleotides: TGTGCCAGCAGCTTTCAGGGTTGGGGAAACACCATATATTTT.

The chain carries TRBV5-1 and TRBJ1-2; unclear D gene. The CDR3 runs 15 residues. Trimming shortened V by 0 bases and J by 7 bases, and 16 bases separated the two germline ends. The germline V gene has CDR1 SGHRS and CDR2 YFSETQ. DNA for the CDR3: TGCGCCAGCAGCTTGGGGAGCGGCGGTTTGGGTGGCTACACCTTC. Translated, it gives CASSLGSGGLGGYTF.